A single sample is the source of the 27 T cell receptor beta chains below, sequenced in a study of OX40 agonist ivuxolimab in advanced cancers. Measured with immunoSEQ multiplex PCR; TCRdb has only the in-frame clones, and not every one. The table has 35,000 or so clones, approximately 84% seen once; the top ten hold around 18%. Sequenced material: CD4+ or CD8+ T cells sorted from blood, taken in a trial of the OX40 agonist ivuxolimab. The receptor source for this set is an adult with an advanced solid tumor such as melanoma, head and neck, liver or kidney cancer.

The chain couples TRBV9 to TRBJ2-2, with D perhaps given as TRBD1 or TRBD2 (6 bases each). The CDR3 runs 15 residues. Trimming removed 6 bases at V and 4 bases at J, with 16 bases between. Germline-derived CDR1 and CDR2 are SGDLS and YYNGEE. Here the CDR3 reads CASTPGGGSTGELFF. CDR3 coding DNA: TGTGCCAGCACCCCAGGAGGGGGTAGCACCGGGGAGCTGTTTTTT.

J is TRBJ2-5 and V is TRBV15, with 7 bases identical to TRBD2. The CDR3 is 16 amino acids. Germline values: CDR1 LNHNV, CDR2 YYDKDF (reference sequence). Germline trimming cut 4 bases from V and 4 bases from J; bases unmatched to any gene: 12. DNA of the CDR3: TGTGCCACCAGCAAAGAAGCGGGACGGTTTGGAGAGACCCAGTACTTC. Translation: CATSKEAGRFGETQYF.

DNA of the CDR3: TGTGCCAGTAGTGCCTCCCCTAGCGGGGGGGCAGATACGCAGTATTTT. Translated, it gives CASSASPSGGADTQYF. This chain uses TRBV19 with TRBJ2-3; 12 nucleotides match TRBD2. Unmatched junction bases numbered 7, after V lost 5 bases and J lost 4 bases. Germline CDR1 LNHDA, CDR2 SQIVND (reference sequence). This CDR3 contains 16 residues.

V is TRBV28 and J is TRBJ2-2; 11 bases map to TRBD2. Germline assignment: CDR1 MDHEN and CDR2 SYDVKM. The CDR3 covers 16 residues. J lost 3 bases, V lost 4 bases, and 4 bases had no gene match. The CDR3 loop is CASSSGTSGHTGELFF. CDR3 bases: TGTGCCAGCAGTTCTGGGACTAGCGGTCACACCGGGGAGCTGTTTTTT.

As for this clone: The same CDR3 arises from other DNA sequences in this sample as well. The chain carries TRBV30 and TRBJ1-2; D unresolved. CDR1 and CDR2 from the germline V gene are GTSNPN and SVGIG (reference sequence). The CDR3 sequence is 17 residues long. The V end was cut by 2 bases, the J end by 2 bases, with 21 bases between. This chain's CDR3 is CAWSPYKNTYYNYGYTF. Here the CDR3 DNA reads TGTGCCTGGAGTCCATACAAGAACACCTACTACAACTATGGCTACACCTTC.

This chain uses TRBV14 with TRBJ1-2; D not certain. V was pared by 2 bases and J by 7 bases, with 17 bases between. Germline loops: CDR1 SGHDN, CDR2 FVKESK. This CDR3 has 15 amino acids. Here the CDR3 reads CASSQPVRLSGGYTF. The CDR3, as DNA: TGTGCCAGCAGCCAACCAGTAAGACTTTCCGGTGGCTACACCTTC.

The chain links TRBV4-1 to TRBJ2-7; weak D call: TRBD1 (6 bases). The CDR3 extends over 14 amino acids. The ends were cut back, 4 bases at V and 3 bases at J, with 13 bases in the middle. CDR1 MGHRA and CDR2 YSYEKL come from the germline V gene. In DNA form, the CDR3 reads TGCGCCAGCAGCCTAGGTGGACAGAGCTACGAGCAGTACTTC. This gives the protein CASSLGGQSYEQYF.

The chain combines TRBV10-3 with TRBJ2-3; 9 positions agree with TRBD2. The CDR3 is made up of 15 amino acids. Germline V CDR1 and CDR2: ENHRY, SYGVKD. V was clipped by 10 bases and J by 5 bases; unmatched bases: 13. In DNA form, the CDR3 reads TGTGCCACCGCCAACTATAGCGGGGGAGGAGATACGCAGTATTTT. This gives the protein CATANYSGGGDTQYF.

V usage is TRBV11-3 and J usage is TRBJ1-2, with unresolved D. Germline assignment: CDR1 SGHNT and CDR2 YENEEA. V lost 5 bases, J lost 2 bases, and 15 bases lay in between. This CDR3 has 15 amino acids. CDR3 sequence reads: CASSIAYLVNYGYTF. The CDR3 DNA reads as TGTGCCAGCAGCATAGCCTATTTGGTAAACTATGGCTACACCTTC.

This rearrangement joins TRBV28 to TRBJ1-2, with D maybe TRBD1 (6 bases). CDR3 length: 15 residues. Trimming stripped 1 base from V and 8 bases from J, with 17 bases between. CDR1 MDHEN and CDR2 SYDVKM come from the germline V gene. This chain's CDR3 is CASSLFGQLKDGYTF. The CDR3 DNA reads as TGTGCCAGCAGTTTATTCGGACAGCTTAAGGACGGCTACACCTTC.

The chain uses TRBV7-4 and TRBJ1-3, with D possibly TRBD1 on 5 matching bases. This CDR3 is built from 22 residues. Germline V gene lookup returns CDR1 SGHVT and CDR2 SQSDAQ. Trimming took 2 bases from V and 4 from J, leaving 33 bases between them. The CDR3: CASSLRGGKFRPSKEAGNTIYF. The CDR3 DNA reads as TGTGCCAGCAGCTTAAGGGGTGGAAAATTTCGGCCTTCGAAGGAAGCCGGAAACACCATATATTTT.

V is TRBV7-9 and J is TRBJ1-4; a weak D match, TRBD1 (5 bases). Trimming took 4 bases from V and 0 from J, leaving 18 bases between them. Per germline, CDR1 SEHNR and CDR2 FQNEAQ (reference sequence). This CDR3 contains 18 residues. This CDR3 reads CASSSPWADTATNEKLFF. The CDR3 region has the DNA TGTGCCAGCAGCTCCCCCTGGGCGGACACTGCAACTAATGAAAAACTGTTTTTT.

The rearrangement joins TRBV4-1 to TRBJ2-2; D gene ambiguous. This CDR3 spans 13 amino acids. The germline V and J ends were trimmed by 2 bases and 3 bases, with 4 bases remaining between them. In germline, CDR1 is MGHRA, CDR2 YSYEKL. DNA of the CDR3: TGCGCCAGCAGCCAAATATACACCGGGGAGCTGTTTTTT. Its protein is CASSQIYTGELFF.

The chain uses TRBV10-3 and TRBJ2-1, with a tentative D call TRBD2 (7 bases). The CDR3 spans 13 residues. Deletions cut 10 bases from V and 8 bases from J, with 18 bases between. Germline CDR1 is ENHRY and CDR2 is SYGVKD. This CDR3 is CATGEGEGDEQFF. As DNA, the CDR3 is TGTGCCACAGGGGAGGGGGAAGGTGATGAGCAGTTCTTC.

V and J are TRBV5-6 and TRBJ2-1; 8 bases line up with TRBD2. V was clipped by 0 bases and J by 9 bases; unmatched bases: 11. The CDR3 is made up of 16 amino acids. Germline V lookup: CDR1 SGHDT, CDR2 YYEEEE. CDR3 DNA sequence: TGTGCCAGCAGCTTGGCGGCTAAACGGGGGGGAGGTGAGCAGTTCTTC. Translation gives CASSLAAKRGGGEQFF. Combining the CDR3 with reference TRBV5-6 and TRBJ2-1 gives the whole variable domain DAGVTQSPTHLIKTRGQQVTLRCSPKSGHDTVSWYQQALGQGPQFIFQYYEEEERQRGNFPDRFSGHQFPNYSSELNVNALLLGDSALYLCASSLAAKRGGGEQFFGPGTRLTVL.

The V gene is TRBV27, the J gene TRBJ1-5, with TRBD1 matching over 10 bases. Trimming removed 7 bases from V and 10 bases from J; junction bases left unmatched: 13. From germline, CDR1 is MNHEY and CDR2 SMNVEV (reference sequence). The CDR3 has 15 residues. The CDR3 DNA reads TGTGCCAGCAAGCCGACAGGGGGCCCTCGTCGACCCCAGCATTTT. As protein: CASKPTGGPRRPQHF.

The CDR3 coding sequence is TGTGCCAGCACCGCCGGGGGCCCCTACAATGAGCAGTTCTTC. It codes for CASTAGGPYNEQFF. The chain combines TRBV27 with TRBJ2-1; D might be TRBD1 or TRBD2, each matching 6 bases. The CDR3 consists of 14 residues. V lost 7 bases to trimming and J lost 2 bases, with 12 bases between them. Germline CDR1 MNHEY, CDR2 SMNVEV (reference sequence).

The gene calls are TRBV6-1 and TRBJ1-5, with TRBD1 matching over 9 bases. Per the germline V gene, CDR1 is MNHNS and CDR2 is SASEGT. V was pared by 2 bases and J by 4 bases, with 3 bases of the junction left unmatched. The CDR3 consists of 15 residues. DNA for the CDR3: TGTGCCAGCAGTGAACGGGACAGGGATAATCAGCCCCAGCATTTT. It translates to CASSERDRDNQPQHF.

Only a few counts were recorded for this clone. The V call is TRBV27, the J call TRBJ1-1, with D maybe TRBD1 (6 bases). Looked up from germline, CDR1 is MNHEY and CDR2 is SMNVEV (reference sequence). The CDR3 length is 12 residues. V lost 5 bases and J lost 11, with 15 bases in between. CDR3 DNA: TGTGCCAGCAGTCAACGGGGGGCGGACGCTTTCTTT. Translation gives CASSQRGADAFF.

The chain joins TRBV18 to TRBJ2-7, with D perhaps assigned TRBD1 or TRBD2 (5 bases each). This CDR3 has 15 amino acids. The germline V gene encodes CDR1 KGHSH and CDR2 LQKENI. V dropped 3 bases and J dropped 2 bases, with 14 bases sitting between them. The chain's CDR3 is CASSPKGPLPYEQYF. The CDR3 DNA sequence: TGTGCCAGCTCACCTAAGGGACCCCTGCCCTACGAGCAGTACTTC.

The rearrangement joins TRBV14 to TRBJ2-5; D is uncertain. Trimming cost V 0 bases and J 4 bases, with 0 bases left between them. The CDR3 runs 11 residues. Germline loops: CDR1 SGHDN, CDR2 FVKESK. The CDR3 DNA reads as TGTGCCAGCAGCCAAGAAGAGACCCAGTACTTC. Its translation is CASSQEETQYF.

This clone was seen once. This rearrangement joins TRBV7-9 to TRBJ1-1; 8 bases line up with TRBD1. The CDR3 extends over 15 amino acids. The ends lost 5 bases at V and 4 bases at J; junction bases unmatched: 9. CDR1 is SEHNR, CDR2 FQNEAQ, per germline (reference sequence). This CDR3 reads CASSPGQAAPTEAFF. DNA of the CDR3: TGTGCCAGCAGCCCGGGACAGGCTGCGCCCACTGAAGCTTTCTTT.

This sequence joins TRBV23-1 and TRBJ2-7; D unresolved. TRBV23-1 carries the ORF label, with uncertain function. V shed 9 bases and J shed 0 bases, with 12 bases lying between them. CDR3 size: 13 residues. The CDR3 sequence: CARYRRSSYEQYF. In nucleotides, the CDR3 is TGCGCCAGATACAGAAGAAGCTCCTACGAGCAGTACTTC.

The chain employs TRBV19 and TRBJ2-7; tentatively, D is TRBD1 (5 bases). Germline CDR1 and CDR2: LNHDA and SQIVND (reference sequence). The CDR3 loop spans 13 amino acids. V shed 3 bases and J shed 3 bases, with 9 bases lying between them. CDR3 bases: TGTGCCAGTAGTATGGGGCCAAACTACGAGCAGTACTTC. Residues: CASSMGPNYEQYF. Full variable domain (missing parts from reference TRBV19 and TRBJ2-7): DGGITQSPKYLFRKEGQNVTLSCEQNLNHDAMYWYRQDPGQGLRLIYYSQIVNDFQKGDIAEGYSVSREKKESFPLTVTSAQKNPTAFYLCASSMGPNYEQYFGPGTRLTVT.

V is TRBV6-1 and J is TRBJ1-5; no reliable D call. This CDR3 comprises 13 residues. V was pared by 5 bases and J by 5 bases, with 10 bases between. Germline loops: CDR1 MNHNS, CDR2 SASEGT. CDR3 in DNA: TGTGCCAGCAGTACCGCGTTAGATCAGCCCCAGCATTTT. Translating gives CASSTALDQPQHF.

In its sample, this clone was seen once. The V gene is TRBV11-1, the J gene TRBJ2-1; D remains unclear. Trimming shortened V by 1 base and J by 3 bases, and 19 bases separated the two germline ends. The CDR3 spans 18 residues. CDR1 is SGHAT, CDR2 FQDESV, per germline (reference sequence). This CDR3 is CASSLGEGSPTFYNEQFF. The CDR3 DNA sequence: TGTGCCAGCAGCTTAGGGGAAGGTAGCCCGACCTTCTACAATGAGCAGTTCTTC.

The V call is TRBV10-1, the J call TRBJ2-7; TRBD2 matches 9 bases. The CDR3 spans 14 residues. V trimming: 3 bases; J trimming: 7 bases; junction bases outside the gene matches: 7. CDR1 and CDR2 from the germline V gene are WNHNN and SYGVQD (reference sequence). CDR3: CASSEGLAGREQYF. The CDR3 DNA is TGCGCCAGCAGTGAAGGGCTAGCGGGAAGGGAGCAGTACTTC.